This T cell receptor beta chain was sequenced in a study of blood T cell repertoires in COVID-19. Study in general: Spain, Italy and the United States supplied samples that represented acute and convalescent COVID-19. Nucleic acid was either cDNA or gDNA, and it came from T cells, B-cell-depleted T cells, or PBMCs.

TCRdb's table, derived via immunoSEQ multiplex PCR, lists solely in-frame clones and lacks some. This table has about 320,000 clones, around 90% appearing once. This CDR3 comprises 12 residues. Germline loops: CDR1 SEHNR, CDR2 FQNEAQ (reference sequence). Trimming shortened V by 5 bases and J by 6 bases, and 10 bases separated the two germline ends. Input material: PBMCs or T cells enriched from blood (not recorded which). The rearrangement uses TRBV7-9 and TRBJ1-1, with D possibly matching TRBD1 (5 bases). This TCR derives from a man aged 60 to 75 who had recovered from COVID-19. The CDR3 here is CASSIQVAEAFF. DNA for the CDR3: TGTGCCAGCAGCATACAGGTCGCTGAAGCTTTCTTT.